Listed below are T cell receptor beta chains from one sample, sequenced in a study of T cell repertoires in cytomegalovirus infection. TCRdb reprocessed the reads with MiXCR, giving one entry per CDR3 protein. The sample carries approximately 250,000 distinct CDR3 sequences, around 8.7% recorded once. Sequences were obtained from PBMCs. These receptor sequences come from a human donor in good health (CMV status not recorded). Some clones in this sample may be carry-over from other donors' samples. Both conserved end residues are part of each CDR3.

v_call	cdr3_aa
TRBV13	CASSGPGQWGYTF
TRBV7-2	CASRPNRVHTEAFF
TRBV3-1	CASSPLRTGANYGYTF
TRBV20-1	CSARAGTTDTQYF
TRBV7-2	CASSQGQIYGYTF
TRBV2	CATRGLVKSSYEQYF
TRBV7-2	CASSLAPAGGVDTQYF
TRBV6-2/TRBV6-3	CASARGLNEKLFF
TRBV20-1	CSAIKTGRVNYGYTF
TRBV7-9	CASRQPAGAMNTEAFF
TRBV7-8	CASRPIRQGASTEAFF
TRBV5-6	CASSAEGYGYTF
TRBV7-2	CASSLVGDRSFF
TRBV7-9	CASSSQGYTGELFF
TRBV27	CASSLTPISEQYF
TRBV20-1	CSAPGEGSGNTIYF
TRBV7-9	CASSPPGETTEAFF
TRBV5-1	CASSFAGTSGSEQFF
TRBV7-2	CASSLGPLAGRNEQFF
TRBV12-3/TRBV12-4	CASSLTGEVGELFF
TRBV5-8	CASSLETGSQMGTEAFF
TRBV28	CASSPRQGANSPLHF
TRBV20-1	CSASGRLGFLGETQYF
TRBV29-1	CSGGEANVLTF
TRBV7-2	CASSSRTSGEETQYF
TRBV6-1	CASSNGLAGGETQYF
TRBV7-9	CASSSGPGSYSGNTIYF
TRBV7-2	CASSLTETQYF